The 20 T cell receptor beta chains in this list originate from one sample, sequenced in a study of T cells in Graves' hyperthyroidism and ophthalmopathy. The CDR3 regions of TCR beta were amplified from RNA transcripts. The HTBI set primed first-round TCR CDR3 RT-PCR. Using its own MiXCR run on the multiplex PCR reads, TCRdb lists one record per CDR3 protein. The table includes approximately 250,000 distinct CDR3 sequences, about 24% detected once. The source material was blood. The receptors here all came from a woman aged 35 to 49 with Graves' ophthalmopathy.

The chain uses TRBV28 and TRBJ2-5, with D unclear. The V gene lost 5 bases and the J gene lost 0 bases, with 10 bases spanning the gap. This CDR3 has 14 residues. CDR1 MDHEN and CDR2 SYDVKM come from the germline V gene. The CDR3 is CASSNPGNQETQYF. DNA of the CDR3: TGTGCCAGCAGTAACCCGGGCAACCAAGAGACCCAGTACTTC.

This clonotype was observed at least ten times. The chain couples TRBV7-2 to TRBJ1-3; no firm D call. Trimming took 1 base from V and 0 from J, leaving 4 bases between them. The CDR3 has 14 residues. The germline V gene has CDR1 SGHTA and CDR2 FQGNSA. The CDR3: CASSLGGSGNTIYF. CDR3 bases: TGTGCCAGCAGCTTAGGGGGCTCTGGAAACACCATATATTTT.

In this sample, this clonotype turned up many times. The chain joins TRBV19 to TRBJ1-2; 7 bases are a match to TRBD1. There are 11 residues in the CDR3. Trimming cost V 3 bases and J 8 bases; bases outside gene matches: 0. In germline, CDR1 is LNHDA, CDR2 SQIVND (reference sequence). The CDR3 region has the DNA TGTGCCAGTAGTATGGACAGGGGCTACACCTTC. This sequence encodes CASSMDRGYTF.

CDR3 sequence (DNA): TGTGCCAGCAGTCCAAGACTAGCGGGAGTGTCCGAGCAGTACTTC. This sequence encodes CASSPRLAGVSEQYF. The chain carries TRBV6-1 and TRBJ2-7; 12 bases match TRBD2. This CDR3 contains 15 residues. The germline CDR1 and CDR2 sequences are MNHNS and SASEGT. The V and J ends lost 5 bases and 6 bases, in that order; junction bases with no gene match: 8.

This clonotype appeared many times. The chain links TRBV20-1 to TRBJ2-7; D might be TRBD1 (6 bases). CDR1 and CDR2 (germline): DFQATT, SNEGSKA (reference sequence). This CDR3 is built from 13 residues. V was clipped by 3 bases and J by 4 bases, with 13 bases between them. This CDR3 is CSARIAGEYEQYF. CDR3 sequence (DNA): TGCAGTGCTAGGATCGCAGGGGAGTACGAGCAGTACTTC.

This clonotype was counted at least ten times. The genes are TRBV11-2 and TRBJ2-5, with 7 positions matching TRBD1. The CDR3 is 18 residues long. Trimming cost V 6 bases and J 0 bases; bases outside gene matches: 16. Germline loops: CDR1 SGHAT, CDR2 FQNNGV. CDR3 residues: CASRRLPGQEKYQETQYF. CDR3 sequence (DNA): TGTGCCAGCAGACGTCTACCCGGACAGGAAAAGTACCAAGAGACCCAGTACTTC. Full variable domain (outside the CDR3, taken from reference TRBV11-2 and TRBJ2-5): EAGVAQSPRYKIIEKRQSVAFWCNPISGHATLYWYQQILGQGPKLLIQFQNNGVVDDSQLPKDRFSAERLKGVDSTLKIQPAKLEDSAVYLCASRRLPGQEKYQETQYFGPGTRLLVL.

This clonotype was picked up many times. The chain links TRBV20-1 to TRBJ1-5, with D tentatively TRBD1 (5 bases). The CDR3 contains 15 residues. The ends were cut back, 5 bases at V and 7 bases at J, with 21 bases in the middle. Germline assignment: CDR1 DFQATT and CDR2 SNEGSKA (reference sequence). The CDR3 protein is CSASPGPGEDQPQHF. In DNA form, the CDR3 reads TGCAGTGCTTCGCCGGGACCCGGGGAAGACCAGCCCCAGCATTTT.

This clonotype was detected many times. This sequence joins TRBV6-4 and TRBJ1-1; D call uncertain. The ends were cut back, 2 bases at V and 5 bases at J, with 12 bases in the middle. Germline V gene sequence: CDR1 MRHNA, CDR2 SNTAGT. The CDR3 totals 14 residues. CDR3 region: CASSDPTPWTEAFF. The DNA for the CDR3 is TGTGCCAGCAGTGACCCGACCCCGTGGACTGAAGCTTTCTTT.

This clonotype was counted at least ten times. This chain connects TRBV28 to TRBJ2-7; TRBD1 matches 10 bases. CDR3 length equals 14 residues. Germline lookup yields CDR1 MDHEN and CDR2 SYDVKM. The V and J ends lost 6 bases and 6 bases, in that order; junction bases with no gene match: 8. CDR3 bases: TGTGCCAGCAGCCTTTGGGACAGGGGAACCGAGCAGTACTTC. It yields the protein CASSLWDRGTEQYF.

The CDR3 is CASSRVSSYEQYF. As DNA, the CDR3 is TGTGCCAGCAGCCGTGTCTCCTCCTACGAGCAGTACTTC. V is TRBV12-3 or TRBV12-4 and J is TRBJ2-7; D not certain. The CDR3 sequence is 13 residues long. V gave up 6 bases and J gave up 0 bases, with 9 bases separating them.

Many counts were recorded for this clonotype. The chain employs TRBV6-1 and TRBJ2-7; a possible D gene is TRBD2 (6 bases). V gave up 6 bases and J gave up 3 bases, with 15 bases separating them. This CDR3 comprises 14 residues. The germline CDR1 and CDR2 sequences are MNHNS and SASEGT. CDR3 coding DNA: TGTGCCAGCAGGGCAGGAGGGACCCACTACGAGCAGTACTTC. It translates to CASRAGGTHYEQYF.

This clonotype was counted at least ten times. The rearrangement links TRBV28 to TRBJ2-5, with 11 bases that match TRBD2. V trimming: 5 bases; J trimming: 2 bases; junction bases outside the gene matches: 7. Germline assignment: CDR1 MDHEN and CDR2 SYDVKM. This CDR3 comprises 16 residues. The CDR3 here is CASSPLSGRAQETQYF. The CDR3 DNA sequence: TGTGCCAGCAGTCCACTTAGCGGGAGGGCGCAAGAGACCCAGTACTTC.

This clonotype was picked up many times. This chain links TRBV5-1 with TRBJ1-1; a weak D match, TRBD1 (6 bases). V shed 0 bases and J shed 8 bases, with 11 bases lying between them. The CDR3 covers 13 residues. Germline CDR1 is SGHRS and CDR2 is YFSETQ. CDR3 coding DNA: TGCGCCAGCAGCTTGGGTGGGGGGGGCGAAGCTTTCTTT. It is translated as CASSLGGGGEAFF.

The sample holds many counts of this clonotype. The V gene is TRBV10-2, the J gene TRBJ2-7; possibly TRBD1 for D (5 bases). V shed 7 bases and J shed 1 base, with 11 bases lying between them. CDR1 and CDR2 from the germline V gene are WSHSY and SAAADI. The CDR3 consists of 13 residues. The CDR3 DNA is TGCGCCAGCAAGGTGACAGAATCCTACGAGCAGTACTTC. This codes for CASKVTESYEQYF.

This clonotype showed up many times. The chain uses TRBV27 and TRBJ2-2, with 15 bases aligning to TRBD2. The CDR3 totals 19 residues. CDR1 is MNHEY, CDR2 SMNVEV, per germline (reference sequence). With V trimmed by 3 bases and J by 5 bases, 10 bases remained unmatched. CDR3 DNA sequence: TGTGCCAGCAGTTTCTCAGGACTAGCGGGAGGGCGGTTGACCGGGGAGCTGTTTTTT. Amino acids: CASSFSGLAGGRLTGELFF.

At least ten counts were recorded for this clonotype. The genes are TRBV28 and TRBJ2-5; D possibly corresponds to TRBD2 (5 bases). Germline-derived CDR1 and CDR2 are MDHEN and SYDVKM. The V gene lost 2 bases and the J gene lost 1 base, with 11 bases spanning the gap. The CDR3 covers 15 residues. In DNA, the CDR3 is TGTGCCAGCAGTTTACTCCTCGAGGGCCAAGAGACCCAGTACTTC. It codes for CASSLLLEGQETQYF. Full variable domain (outside the CDR3, taken from reference TRBV28 and TRBJ2-5): DVKVTQSSRYLVKRTGEKVFLECVQDMDHENMFWYRQDPGLGLRLIYFSYDVKMKEKGDIPEGYSVSREKKERFSLILESASTNQTSMYLCASSLLLEGQETQYFGPGTRLLVL.

This clonotype has ten or more counts. Here the CDR3 DNA reads TGCGCCAGCAGTGAGAATAGCGGGCCCTACGAGCAGTACTTC. Its translation is CASSENSGPYEQYF. The rearrangement joins TRBV10-2 to TRBJ2-7; 7 bases align to TRBD2. V was pared by 2 bases and J by 2 bases, with 3 bases of the junction left unmatched. The CDR3 is made up of 14 amino acids. CDR1 WSHSY and CDR2 SAAADI come from the germline V gene.

This clonotype was seen at least ten times. The gene calls are TRBV11-2 and TRBJ2-7; 8 positions agree with TRBD2. CDR3 length: 13 amino acids. V was pared by 8 bases and J by 4 bases, with 7 bases of the junction left unmatched. Germline V gives CDR1 SGHAT, CDR2 FQNNGV. The CDR3 spells CASSPGGAYEQYF. CDR3 sequence (DNA): TGTGCCAGCTCCCCCGGGGGGGCGTACGAGCAGTACTTC.

This clonotype has a count of ten or more. Here the CDR3 DNA reads TGCAGTGCTAGTCTGGGGACATCTATTAGGGGTGAGCAGTACTTC. This gives the protein CSASLGTSIRGEQYF. This chain joins TRBV20-1 and TRBJ2-7, with D possibly being TRBD1 (6 bases). Germline V CDR1 and CDR2: DFQATT, SNEGSKA (reference sequence). The V gene lost 3 bases and the J gene lost 7 bases, with 22 bases spanning the gap. The CDR3 length is 15 residues.

The rearrangement uses TRBV28 and TRBJ2-7; TRBD2 is a possible D gene (6 bases). This CDR3 contains 15 residues. Germline lookup yields CDR1 MDHEN and CDR2 SYDVKM. V dropped 5 bases and J dropped 5 bases, with 19 bases sitting between them. The DNA of the CDR3 is TGTGCCAGCAGTGCCACCGGGACTTTTCGGGACGAGCAGTACTTC. Translated, it gives CASSATGTFRDEQYF.